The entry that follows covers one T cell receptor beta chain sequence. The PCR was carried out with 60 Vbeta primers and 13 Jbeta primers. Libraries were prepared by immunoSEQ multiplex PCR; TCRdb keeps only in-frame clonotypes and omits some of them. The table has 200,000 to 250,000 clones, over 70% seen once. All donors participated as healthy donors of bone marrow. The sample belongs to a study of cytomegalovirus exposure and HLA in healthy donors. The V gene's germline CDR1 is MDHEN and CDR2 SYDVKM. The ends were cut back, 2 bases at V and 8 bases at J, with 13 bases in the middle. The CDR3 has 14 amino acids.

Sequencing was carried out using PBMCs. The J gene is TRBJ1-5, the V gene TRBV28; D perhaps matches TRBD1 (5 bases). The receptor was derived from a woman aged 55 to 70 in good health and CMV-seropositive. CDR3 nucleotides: TGTGCCAGCAGTTTAGGGGCGCAACGAAAGCCCCAGCATTTT. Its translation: CASSLGAQRKPQHF.